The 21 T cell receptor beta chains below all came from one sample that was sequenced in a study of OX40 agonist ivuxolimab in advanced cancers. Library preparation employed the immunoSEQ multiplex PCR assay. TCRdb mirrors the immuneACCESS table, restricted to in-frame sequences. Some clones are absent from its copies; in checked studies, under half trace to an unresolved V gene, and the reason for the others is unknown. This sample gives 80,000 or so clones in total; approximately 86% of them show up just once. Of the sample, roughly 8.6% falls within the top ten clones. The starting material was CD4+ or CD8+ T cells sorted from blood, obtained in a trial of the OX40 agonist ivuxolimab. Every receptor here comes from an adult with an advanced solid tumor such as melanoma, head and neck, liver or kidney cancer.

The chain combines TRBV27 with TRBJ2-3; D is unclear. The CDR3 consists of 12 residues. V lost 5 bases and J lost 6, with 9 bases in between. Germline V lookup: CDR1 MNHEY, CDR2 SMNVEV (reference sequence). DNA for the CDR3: TGTGCCAGCAGTACCCCCAGGGATACGCAGTATTTT. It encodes CASSTPRDTQYF.

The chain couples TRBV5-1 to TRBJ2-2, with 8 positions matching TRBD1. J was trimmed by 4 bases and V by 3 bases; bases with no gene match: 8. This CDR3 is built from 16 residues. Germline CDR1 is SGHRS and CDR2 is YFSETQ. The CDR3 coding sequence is TGCGCCAGCAGCTGGACCCAGGGGGCGGGCACCGGGGAGCTGTTTTTT. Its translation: CASSWTQGAGTGELFF.

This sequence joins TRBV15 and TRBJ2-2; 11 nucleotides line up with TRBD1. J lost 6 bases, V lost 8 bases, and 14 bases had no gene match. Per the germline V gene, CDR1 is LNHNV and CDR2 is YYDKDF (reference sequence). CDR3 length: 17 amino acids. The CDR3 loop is CATDRGTRDRGSGELFF. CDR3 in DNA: TGTGCCACCGACCGTGGGACCCGGGACAGGGGGTCCGGGGAGCTGTTTTTT. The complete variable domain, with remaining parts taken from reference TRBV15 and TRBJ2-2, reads DAMVIQNPRYQVTQFGKPVTLSCSQTLNHNVMYWYQQKSSQAPKLLFHYYDKDFNNEADTPDNFQSRRPNTSFCFLDIRSPGLGDTAMYLCATDRGTRDRGSGELFFGEGSRLTVL.

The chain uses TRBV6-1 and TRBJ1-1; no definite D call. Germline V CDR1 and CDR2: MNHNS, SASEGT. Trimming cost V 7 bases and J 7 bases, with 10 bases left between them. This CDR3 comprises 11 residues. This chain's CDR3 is CASKAALEAFF. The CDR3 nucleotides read TGTGCCAGCAAGGCCGCCCTTGAAGCTTTCTTT.

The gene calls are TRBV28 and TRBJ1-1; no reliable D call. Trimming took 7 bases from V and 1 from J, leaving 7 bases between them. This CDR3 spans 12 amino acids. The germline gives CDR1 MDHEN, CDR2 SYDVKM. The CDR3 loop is CASNLQNTEAFF. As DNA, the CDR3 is TGTGCCAGCAATCTACAGAACACTGAAGCTTTCTTT.

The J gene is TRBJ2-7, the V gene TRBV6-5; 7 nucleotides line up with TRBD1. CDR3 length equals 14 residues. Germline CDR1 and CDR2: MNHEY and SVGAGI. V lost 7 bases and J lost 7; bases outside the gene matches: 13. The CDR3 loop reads CASIQTLGGREQYF. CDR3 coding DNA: TGTGCCAGCATCCAGACTTTAGGGGGCAGGGAGCAGTACTTC.

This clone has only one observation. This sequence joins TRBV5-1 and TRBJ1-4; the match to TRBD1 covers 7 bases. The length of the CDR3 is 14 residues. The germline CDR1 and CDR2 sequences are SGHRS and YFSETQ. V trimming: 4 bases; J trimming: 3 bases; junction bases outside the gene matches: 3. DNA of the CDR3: TGCGCCAGCAGCAGGACAGGCCCTAATGAAAAACTGTTTTTT. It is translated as CASSRTGPNEKLFF.

The DNA of the CDR3 is TGTGCCAGCAGTTCGTACGCAGGGACGCCTGAAGCTTTCTTT. It codes for CASSSYAGTPEAFF. The J gene is TRBJ1-1, the V gene TRBV28, with D tentatively TRBD1 (5 bases). This CDR3 has 14 residues. Trimming shortened V by 4 bases and J by 6 bases, and 15 bases separated the two germline ends. Per germline, CDR1 MDHEN and CDR2 SYDVKM.

DNA of the CDR3: TGTGCCAGCTCACCGGGGCAGGGGGCTGTCGAGCAGTACTTC. This sequence encodes CASSPGQGAVEQYF. The chain is built from TRBV18 and TRBJ2-7; TRBD1 aligns across 8 bases. Looked up from germline, CDR1 is KGHSH and CDR2 is LQKENI. Germline trimming cut 3 bases from V and 6 bases from J; bases unmatched to any gene: 7. The CDR3 is 14 amino acids.

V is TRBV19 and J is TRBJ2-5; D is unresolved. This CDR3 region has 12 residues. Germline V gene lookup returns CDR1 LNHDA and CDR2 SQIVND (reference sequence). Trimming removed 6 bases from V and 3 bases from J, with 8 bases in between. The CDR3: CASRDFKETQYF. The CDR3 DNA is TGTGCCAGTAGAGACTTCAAAGAGACCCAGTACTTC.

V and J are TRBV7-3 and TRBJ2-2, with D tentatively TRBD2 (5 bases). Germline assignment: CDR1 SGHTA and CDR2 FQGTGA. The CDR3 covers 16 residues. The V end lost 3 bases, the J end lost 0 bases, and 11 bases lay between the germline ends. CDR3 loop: CASSLQLVANTGELFF. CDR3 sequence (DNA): TGTGCCAGCAGCTTGCAACTAGTCGCGAACACCGGGGAGCTGTTTTTT.

The CDR3 DNA follows: TGTGCCAGCCTTCTGAGTCGCTACAATGAGCAGTTCTTC. Translating gives CASLLSRYNEQFF. The J gene is TRBJ2-1, the V gene TRBV6-1; no definite D call. The CDR3 loop spans 13 amino acids. Germline V lookup: CDR1 MNHNS, CDR2 SASEGT. V was pared by 8 bases and J by 3 bases, with 11 bases between.

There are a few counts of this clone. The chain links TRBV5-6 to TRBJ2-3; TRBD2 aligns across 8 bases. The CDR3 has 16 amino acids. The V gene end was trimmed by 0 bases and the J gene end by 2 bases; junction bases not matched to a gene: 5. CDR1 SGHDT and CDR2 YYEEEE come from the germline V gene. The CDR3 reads CASSLDGTRFTDTQYF. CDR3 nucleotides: TGTGCCAGCAGCTTGGACGGGACTAGGTTCACAGATACGCAGTATTTT.

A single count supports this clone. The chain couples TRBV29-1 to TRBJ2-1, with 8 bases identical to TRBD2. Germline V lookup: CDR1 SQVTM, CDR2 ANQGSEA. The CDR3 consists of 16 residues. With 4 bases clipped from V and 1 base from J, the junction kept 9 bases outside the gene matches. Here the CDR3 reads CSVAHPGTSSYNEQFF. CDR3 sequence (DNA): TGCAGCGTTGCGCATCCCGGGACTAGTTCCTACAATGAGCAGTTCTTC.

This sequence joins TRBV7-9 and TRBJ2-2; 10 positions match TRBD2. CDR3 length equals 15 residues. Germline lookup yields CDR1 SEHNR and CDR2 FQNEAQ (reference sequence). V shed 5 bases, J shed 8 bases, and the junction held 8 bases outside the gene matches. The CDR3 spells CASSPRSGRAGELFF. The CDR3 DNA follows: TGTGCCAGCAGCCCGAGGAGCGGGAGGGCTGGGGAGCTGTTTTTT.

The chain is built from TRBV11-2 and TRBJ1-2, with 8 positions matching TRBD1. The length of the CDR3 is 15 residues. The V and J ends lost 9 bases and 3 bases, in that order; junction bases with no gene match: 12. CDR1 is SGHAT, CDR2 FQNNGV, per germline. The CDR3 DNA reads TGTGCCAGGGCGCTTTCAGGGGGCGCTCACTATGGCTACACCTTC. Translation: CARALSGGAHYGYTF.

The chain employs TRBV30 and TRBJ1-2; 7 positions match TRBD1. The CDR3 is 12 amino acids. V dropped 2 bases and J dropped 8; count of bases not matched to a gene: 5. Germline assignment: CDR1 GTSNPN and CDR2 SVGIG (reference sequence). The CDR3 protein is CAWSYRGGGYTF. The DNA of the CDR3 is TGTGCCTGGAGTTACAGGGGTGGCGGCTACACCTTC.

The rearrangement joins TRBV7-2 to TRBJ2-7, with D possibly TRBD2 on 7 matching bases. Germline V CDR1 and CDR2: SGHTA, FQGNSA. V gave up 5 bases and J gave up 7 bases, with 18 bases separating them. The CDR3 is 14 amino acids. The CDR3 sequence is CASSRRGGAEEQYF. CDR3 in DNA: TGTGCCAGCAGCCGCCGAGGGGGGGCGGAAGAGCAGTACTTC. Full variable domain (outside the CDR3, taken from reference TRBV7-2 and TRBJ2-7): GAGVSQSPSNKVTEKGKDVELRCDPISGHTALYWYRQSLGQGLEFLIYFQGNSAPDKSGLPSDRFSAERTGGSVSTLTIQRTQQEDSAVYLCASSRRGGAEEQYFGPGTRLTVT.

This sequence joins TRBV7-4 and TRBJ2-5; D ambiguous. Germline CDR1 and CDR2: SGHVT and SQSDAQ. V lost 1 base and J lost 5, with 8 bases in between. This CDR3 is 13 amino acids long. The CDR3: CASSLVKKETQYF. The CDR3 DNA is TGTGCCAGCAGCTTAGTGAAGAAGGAGACCCAGTACTTC.

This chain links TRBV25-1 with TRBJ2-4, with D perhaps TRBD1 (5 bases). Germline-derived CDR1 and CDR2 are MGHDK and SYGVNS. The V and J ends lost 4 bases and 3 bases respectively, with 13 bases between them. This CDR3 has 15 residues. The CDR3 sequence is CASSGQGLGKNIQYF. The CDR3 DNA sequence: TGTGCCAGCAGTGGGCAGGGTTTAGGCAAAAACATTCAGTACTTC.

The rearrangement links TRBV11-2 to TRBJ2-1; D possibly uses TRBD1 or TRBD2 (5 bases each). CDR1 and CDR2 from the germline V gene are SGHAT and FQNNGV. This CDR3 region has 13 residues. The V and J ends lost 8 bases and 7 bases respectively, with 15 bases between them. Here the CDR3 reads CASGKGRENEQFF. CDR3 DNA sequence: TGTGCCAGCGGAAAAGGCAGGGAGAATGAGCAGTTCTTC.